This passage covers 25 T cell receptor beta chains from one sample sequenced in a study of cytomegalovirus exposure and HLA in healthy donors. The PCR had 60 Vbeta and 13 Jbeta primers. The repertoire was sequenced with immunoSEQ multiplex PCR; TCRdb's copy has only in-frame clones and lacks some. The repertoire holds fewer than 250,000 clones, with 75% to 80% as singletons. Sequencing was performed on PBMCs. The receptors here all came from a woman in her 30s in good health and CMV-seropositive.

J is TRBJ1-2 and V is TRBV28; TRBD1 matches at 7 bases. V lost 7 bases and J lost 3; bases outside the gene matches: 8. The CDR3 runs to 14 residues. CDR1 MDHEN and CDR2 SYDVKM come from the germline V gene. The CDR3 spells CASTLDRDYYGYTF. DNA for the CDR3: TGTGCCAGCACCCTTGACAGGGACTACTATGGCTACACCTTC.

V is TRBV5-1 and J is TRBJ1-2; D ambiguous. The germline V and J ends were trimmed by 6 bases and 6 bases, with 15 bases remaining between them. CDR3 length: 13 amino acids. In germline, CDR1 is SGHRS, CDR2 YFSETQ. CDR3 residues: CASMRSRHDGYTF. In DNA, the CDR3 is TGCGCCAGCATGAGATCCCGACACGATGGCTACACCTTC.

This chain uses TRBV7-9 with TRBJ1-6; no firm D call. The CDR3 runs to 12 residues. The V gene lost 5 bases and the J gene lost 14 bases, with 13 bases spanning the gap. From germline, CDR1 is SEHNR and CDR2 FQNEAQ (reference sequence). CDR3 protein: CASSPAGVTLHF. The CDR3 DNA follows: TGTGCCAGCAGCCCGGCCGGGGTCACCCTCCACTTT.

The chain links TRBV11-2 to TRBJ1-2, with 8 nucleotides matching TRBD1. Trimming took 3 bases from V and 0 from J; bases not matched to a gene: 6. Germline V gene lookup returns CDR1 SGHAT and CDR2 FQNNGV. The CDR3 is 16 residues long. The CDR3 loop is CASSLTTQGANYGYTF. CDR3 nucleotide sequence: TGTGCCAGCAGCTTGACAACACAGGGGGCTAACTATGGCTACACCTTC.

The chain has TRBV30 and TRBJ1-4; no reliable D call. The CDR3 contains 14 residues. The V gene's germline CDR1 is GTSNPN and CDR2 SVGIG (reference sequence). V was shortened by 3 bases and J by 5 bases, with 13 bases between the two germline ends. The CDR3 DNA reads TGTGCCTGGAGCCTCCGACACGCGAATGAAAAACTGTTTTTT. Translating it yields CAWSLRHANEKLFF.

The V and J genes are TRBV5-1 and TRBJ2-5; TRBD1 might be the D (6 bases). Germline V lookup: CDR1 SGHRS, CDR2 YFSETQ. Trimming removed 6 bases at V and 2 bases at J, with 8 bases between. The CDR3 loop spans 12 amino acids. The CDR3 reads CASTGQQETQYF. The CDR3 region has the DNA TGCGCCAGCACCGGACAGCAAGAGACCCAGTACTTC.

This chain joins TRBV5-4 and TRBJ2-1, with 7 bases that match TRBD2. The CDR3 runs 15 residues. The J segment lost 5 bases and the V segment lost 2 bases, leaving 7 bases of the junction unmatched. Germline V gene sequence: CDR1 SGHNT, CDR2 YYREEE (reference sequence). In DNA, the CDR3 is TGTGCCAGCAGCTTACGGCGGGAGTCACACAATGAGCAGTTCTTC. Translated: CASSLRRESHNEQFF.

V gene TRBV5-1 combines with J gene TRBJ2-7; TRBD1 agrees at 9 bases. CDR3 length equals 13 residues. Trimming cost V 4 bases and J 5 bases; bases outside gene matches: 4. In germline, CDR1 is SGHRS, CDR2 YFSETQ. The CDR3 spells CASSPDRGNEQYF. The CDR3 DNA reads as TGCGCCAGCAGCCCGGACAGGGGTAACGAGCAGTACTTC.

V and J are TRBV19 and TRBJ1-1; D gene uncertain. V was clipped by 3 bases and J by 2 bases, with 7 bases between them. Germline assignment: CDR1 LNHDA and CDR2 SQIVND (reference sequence). The CDR3 consists of 13 residues. The CDR3, as DNA: TGTGCCAGTAGTATCGTGGCAAACACTGAAGCTTTCTTT. Residues: CASSIVANTEAFF.

The chain links TRBV7-9 to TRBJ2-7; a possible D gene is TRBD2 (7 bases). The CDR3 is 15 amino acids. Germline lookup yields CDR1 SEHNR and CDR2 FQNEAQ (reference sequence). V was shortened by 3 bases and J by 6 bases, with 18 bases between the two germline ends. CDR3 in amino acids: CASSFLRGGLGEQYF. DNA for the CDR3: TGTGCCAGCAGCTTTTTAAGGGGGGGTCTTGGCGAGCAGTACTTC.

The chain has TRBV7-8 and TRBJ1-6; TRBD1 aligns across 11 bases. Unmatched junction bases numbered 0, after V lost 1 base and J lost 7 bases. Per the germline V gene, CDR1 is SGHVS and CDR2 is FQNEAQ. CDR3 length equals 15 residues. The CDR3 coding sequence is TGTGCCAGCAGCTTAGGGGACAGGGGGAATTCACCCCTCCACTTT. The encoded protein is CASSLGDRGNSPLHF.

V gene TRBV28 combines with J gene TRBJ2-1; 15 bases are a match to TRBD2. The V gene end was trimmed by 1 base and the J gene end by 13 bases; junction bases not matched to a gene: 5. Per germline, CDR1 MDHEN and CDR2 SYDVKM. This CDR3 contains 15 residues. CDR3 sequence: CASSLSGLAGGRQFF. The CDR3 bases are TGTGCCAGCAGTTTATCCGGACTAGCGGGAGGGCGACAGTTCTTC.

The table lists this clone with a few counts. This sequence joins TRBV7-9 and TRBJ2-7; no clear D gene. V gave up 0 bases and J gave up 3 bases, with 12 bases separating them. The length of the CDR3 is 15 residues. Germline V CDR1 and CDR2: SEHNR, FQNEAQ (reference sequence). The CDR3 here is CASSLAAEPIYEQYF. The CDR3 coding sequence is TGTGCCAGCAGCTTAGCGGCAGAACCCATCTACGAGCAGTACTTC.

The chain is built from TRBV28 and TRBJ2-7; the D is unclear. V was clipped by 7 bases and J by 5 bases, with 15 bases between them. Per the germline V gene, CDR1 is MDHEN and CDR2 is SYDVKM. The CDR3 covers 13 residues. The DNA of the CDR3 is TGTGCCAGCAATGGCAATGCCCACCACGAGCAGTACTTC. It codes for CASNGNAHHEQYF.

The chain couples TRBV5-6 to TRBJ1-1; TRBD1 matches at 7 bases. V lost 4 bases and J lost 12; bases outside the gene matches: 6. Germline CDR1 is SGHDT and CDR2 is YYEEEE. The CDR3 extends over 11 amino acids. The DNA for the CDR3 is TGTGCCAGCAGCCCCGACAGGGAAACTTTCTTT. Translation: CASSPDRETFF.

The chain links TRBV5-1 to TRBJ1-1; 7 nucleotides agree with TRBD1. The junction had 3 bases not matched to a gene; V was cut back by 2 bases and J by 5 bases. Germline loops: CDR1 SGHRS, CDR2 YFSETQ. The CDR3 has 13 residues. The CDR3 DNA sequence: TGCGCCAGCAGCTTACAACAGGGGACTGAAGCTTTCTTT. This gives the protein CASSLQQGTEAFF.

The chain joins TRBV7-3 to TRBJ1-1; maybe TRBD1 (5 bases). The CDR3 covers 13 residues. Germline lookup yields CDR1 SGHTA and CDR2 FQGTGA. Trimming stripped 3 bases from V and 5 bases from J, with 10 bases between. The CDR3 coding sequence is TGTGCCAGCAGCTTTGTGGGGGGGACTGAAGCTTTCTTT. Its translation: CASSFVGGTEAFF.

This clone was picked up a small number of times. The chain recombines TRBV2 with TRBJ2-7, with TRBD2 as a possible D gene (6 bases). The CDR3 sequence is 12 residues long. The germline V gene encodes CDR1 SNHLY and CDR2 FYNNEI. Deletions cut 6 bases from V and 7 bases from J, with 13 bases between. The CDR3 DNA is TGTGCCAGCAGCGTCGGGGGACGAGAGCAGTACTTC. Translated: CASSVGGREQYF.

The CDR3 nucleotides are TGCGCCAGCAGCTCGGCCCTAGATGGTGAAAAACTGTTTTTT. This gives the protein CASSSALDGEKLFF. V gene TRBV5-1 combines with J gene TRBJ1-4; D not resolved. Germline CDR1 SGHRS, CDR2 YFSETQ. The CDR3 length is 14 residues. Trimming took 3 bases from V and 7 from J, leaving 13 bases between them.

CDR3 sequence reads: CSVLSDRAYEAFF. The CDR3 region has the DNA TGCAGCGTGTTGAGTGACAGGGCATATGAAGCTTTCTTT. The chain has TRBV29-1 and TRBJ1-1; 7 bases map to TRBD1. V was clipped by 6 bases and J by 7 bases; unmatched bases: 11. This CDR3 contains 13 residues. Germline CDR1 is SQVTM and CDR2 is ANQGSEA.

The J gene is TRBJ1-2, the V gene TRBV30; tentative D call: TRBD1 (5 bases). The V end lost 0 bases, the J end lost 8 bases, and 19 bases lay between the germline ends. The CDR3 has 15 amino acids. Germline V CDR1 and CDR2: GTSNPN, SVGIG (reference sequence). The CDR3 reads CAWSVTAGLQGGYTF. CDR3 nucleotide sequence: TGTGCCTGGAGTGTAACGGCAGGGCTTCAGGGCGGCTACACCTTC.

The chain combines TRBV11-1 with TRBJ1-1; the D is unclear. The CDR3 is made up of 15 amino acids. The V gene's germline CDR1 is SGHAT and CDR2 FQDESV (reference sequence). Trimming shortened V by 6 bases and J by 1 base, and 15 bases separated the two germline ends. In DNA form, the CDR3 reads TGTGCCAGCAGGCCTACCGTGACAACGAACACTGAAGCTTTCTTT. As protein: CASRPTVTTNTEAFF.

V gene TRBV19 combines with J gene TRBJ1-3; D is unresolved. Germline V CDR1 and CDR2: LNHDA, SQIVND (reference sequence). The V end lost 9 bases, the J end lost 2 bases, and 14 bases lay between the germline ends. CDR3 length: 14 amino acids. The CDR3 bases are TGTGCCAGCCTTGGTTGGGCAGCTGGAAACACCATATATTTT. It translates to CASLGWAAGNTIYF. Full variable domain (outside the CDR3, taken from reference TRBV19 and TRBJ1-3): DGGITQSPKYLFRKEGQNVTLSCEQNLNHDAMYWYRQDPGQGLRLIYYSQIVNDFQKGDIAEGYSVSREKKESFPLTVTSAQKNPTAFYLCASLGWAAGNTIYFGEGSWLTVV.

V usage is TRBV6-5 and J usage is TRBJ2-1; 7 bases are a match to TRBD2. J gave up 2 bases and V 2 bases, and 3 bases lay outside the gene matches. CDR1 and CDR2 from the germline V gene are MNHEY and SVGAGI. This CDR3 has 15 amino acids. The CDR3 is CASSYGGGTYNEQFF. The CDR3 nucleotides are TGTGCCAGCAGTTACGGCGGGGGTACCTACAATGAGCAGTTCTTC.

The chain is built from TRBV7-2 and TRBJ2-7; 9 positions agree with TRBD1. With V trimmed by 3 bases and J by 5 bases, 5 bases remained unmatched. The germline V gene has CDR1 SGHTA and CDR2 FQGNSA. The CDR3 loop spans 14 amino acids. CDR3 bases: TGTGCCAGCAGCTTGGACAGGGGACTCCACGAGCAGTACTTC. This gives the protein CASSLDRGLHEQYF.